This T cell receptor beta chain was sequenced in a study of human T cells and chemical hapten exposure. Overall study context: Patches that contained 0.01% DPC were applied to the upper back and read at 6 days.

Stated time point: pre-sensitization, week 0. Regarding treatment: therapeutic diphenylcyclopropenone sensitization with weekly scalp DPC. Every donor had alopecia and was 18 to 70 years old; all were suitable for DPC. The authors extracted total RNA from unfractionated whole blood. This clonotype turned up a few times. Authors' data handling: TCRs per sample had a median of 95,638 and ranged from 23,224 to 690,600. TCRdb used MiXCR to reprocess the RACE reads, holding one entry per CDR3 protein. The V and J calls come from TCRdb's annotation, not from the publication. Found here are about 110,000 distinct CDR3 sequences, around 10% of them singletons; the top ten hold 1.6%. Germline loops: CDR1 MGHDK, CDR2 SYGVNS. The CDR3 is 11 amino acids. V gave up 3 bases and J gave up 2 bases, with 2 bases separating them.

This receptor was taken from a woman aged 50 to 60 with alopecia areata. Some clones in this sample may be carry-over from other donors' samples. Sequenced here: whole blood, sampled in connection with sensitization to the hapten diphenylcyclopropenone (DPC). V is TRBV25-1 and J is TRBJ2-7; D gene ambiguous. CDR3 residues: CASSEAYEQYF. The CDR3 DNA follows: TGTGCCAGCAGTGAGGCCTACGAGCAGTACTTC.